Reported below is one TCR beta chain. Its antigen is not known. The data belong to a study of shared clonotypes between healthy human individuals. Study-wide findings and caveats: The genetic and exposure-history diversity represented was limited by few donors. Blood was the sole source, and tissue repertoires probably differ. When compared with the clonotypes that were shared by all four sorted-subset donors, the non-shared clonotypes turned out to have lower generation probabilities. Inspection by rarefaction showed sorted-subset sequencing to be incomplete despite large depth.

Sequenced by immunoSEQ multiplex PCR; TCRdb stores in-frame clones only, minus some. The sample shows about 330,000 clones, less than 85% of them seen only once. Germline values: CDR1 KGHSH, CDR2 LQKENI. Trimming removed 3 bases at V and 4 bases at J, with 9 bases between. This CDR3 contains 13 residues. Sequenced material: memory CD4+ T cells sorted from blood. Subset denoted: CD45RA-negative fraction. The rearrangement joins TRBV18 to TRBJ2-5, with a possible D match to TRBD1 (5 bases). This sequence originates from a man in his thirties or forties in good health. The CDR3 reads CASSPAGPETQYF. DNA of the CDR3: TGTGCCAGCTCACCGGCAGGGCCAGAGACCCAGTACTTC.